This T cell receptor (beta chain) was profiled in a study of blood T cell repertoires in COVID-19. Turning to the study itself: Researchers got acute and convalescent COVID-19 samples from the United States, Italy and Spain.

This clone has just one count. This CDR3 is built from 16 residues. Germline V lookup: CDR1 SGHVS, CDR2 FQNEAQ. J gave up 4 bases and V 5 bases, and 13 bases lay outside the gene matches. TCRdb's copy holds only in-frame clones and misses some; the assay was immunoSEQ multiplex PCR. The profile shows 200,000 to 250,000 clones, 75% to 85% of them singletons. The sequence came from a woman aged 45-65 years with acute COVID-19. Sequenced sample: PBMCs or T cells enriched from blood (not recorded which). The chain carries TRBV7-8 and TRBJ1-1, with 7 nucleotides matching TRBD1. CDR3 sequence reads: CASSPPVHRGVTEAFF. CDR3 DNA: TGTGCCAGCAGCCCACCCGTTCACAGGGGTGTCACTGAAGCTTTCTTT.